This T cell receptor beta chain was obtained from a study of a mutant IDH1 vaccine in newly diagnosed glioma. Study-wide background: Following radiotherapy alone, or alongside temozolomide cycles, vaccination was started after an interval of 4-6 weeks. Treated patients were roughly 62% male, about 40% female, mean age 40.4 years.

To note about this clone: Its target is unknown.

Germline values: CDR1 SGHAT, CDR2 FQDESV (reference sequence). V shed 1 base and J shed 8 bases, with 11 bases lying between them. The CDR3 has 13 amino acids. Using immunoSEQ multiplex PCR, the repertoire was profiled, and TCRdb retains in-frame clones only, with some absent. The profile shows 40,000 to 55,000 clones, under 85% of them singletons. The sample's time point: week 35, safety follow-up. It was 300 ug of mutant IDH1 20-mer peptide that made up each vaccine dose, given with topical imiquimod. The receptor was isolated from a man in his forties with glioma. Material: PBMCs, obtained from a glioma patient whose treatment included an IDH1 peptide vaccine. J is TRBJ1-2 and V is TRBV11-1; perhaps TRBD1 as D (5 bases). The CDR3 DNA reads as TGTGCCAGCAGCTTAGGACAGTTGGACGGCTACACCTTC. Encoded protein: CASSLGQLDGYTF.